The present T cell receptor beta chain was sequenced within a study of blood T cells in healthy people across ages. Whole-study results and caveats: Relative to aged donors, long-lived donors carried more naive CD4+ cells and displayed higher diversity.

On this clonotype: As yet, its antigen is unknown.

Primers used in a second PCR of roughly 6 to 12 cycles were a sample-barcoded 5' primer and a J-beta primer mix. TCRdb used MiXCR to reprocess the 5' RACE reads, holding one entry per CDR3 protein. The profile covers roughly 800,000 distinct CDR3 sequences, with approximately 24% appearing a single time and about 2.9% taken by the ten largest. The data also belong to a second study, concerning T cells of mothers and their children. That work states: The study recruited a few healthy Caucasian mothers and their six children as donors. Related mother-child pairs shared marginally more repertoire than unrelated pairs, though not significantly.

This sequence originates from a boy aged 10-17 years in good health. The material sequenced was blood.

CDR3 in DNA: TGTGCCAGTGACATCTCCCATCAGCCCCAGCATTTT. Its protein product is CASDISHQPQHF. The chain is built from TRBV6-1 and TRBJ1-5; no firm D call. V dropped 9 bases and J dropped 5 bases, with 11 bases sitting between them. There are 12 residues in the CDR3. Per germline, CDR1 MNHNS and CDR2 SASEGT.